Reported below is one T cell receptor beta chain. What it binds is unknown. This sample is drawn from a study of CD8 T cells in Susac syndrome. Findings and caveats of the study: A relatively small number of individuals underwent TCR sequencing and HLA analysis.

The CDR3 is 14 amino acids. Germline assignment: CDR1 MDHEN and CDR2 SYDVKM. V shed 5 bases, J shed 3 bases, and the junction held 6 bases outside the gene matches. RNA totalling about 0.45 to 1 ug underwent reverse transcription with random hexamers. TCR beta CDR3 was amplified by immunoSEQ covering 54 Vbeta and 13 Jbeta. TCRdb passed the immunoSEQ multiplex PCR reads through MiXCR, listing each CDR3 protein once. The sample lists 200,000 or so distinct CDR3 sequences; 80% to 95% were seen once. In blood CD8+ and CD4+ T cells, TCR beta underwent sequencing. The sequencing input was CD8+ T cells from PBMCs. V usage is TRBV28 and J usage is TRBJ2-7; 8 bases match TRBD2. This clonotype was sampled from a human donor with multiple sclerosis. The CDR3 here is CASSIAGTLYEQYF. The CDR3 bases are TGTGCCAGCAGTATAGCGGGGACACTCTACGAGCAGTACTTC.